This TCR beta chain emerged from a study of cytomegalovirus exposure and HLA in healthy donors. As for the donors, each was a healthy bone marrow donor. Amplification used 60 Vbeta primers and 13 Jbeta primers. Measured with immunoSEQ multiplex PCR; TCRdb has only the in-frame clones, and not every one. The data show approximately 95,000 clones, about 80% seen once. Study-wide findings and caveats: For TCR beta chains, V- and J-gene trimming was later linked to a missense DCLRE1C variant. Later analysis indicated greater clonal expansion among HLA-associated TCR beta chains than among equally common other chains.

Note on this clone: Antigen unknown.

The receptor was isolated from a man aged 18 to 29 in good health and CMV-seropositive. Sample: PBMCs.

In DNA form, the CDR3 reads TGCGCCAGCAGCCCCGGGACAGGGGGTAACTATGGCTACACCTTC. It codes for CASSPGTGGNYGYTF. This sequence joins TRBV5-1 and TRBJ1-2; 11 bases are shared with TRBD1. CDR3 length: 15 amino acids. The ends lost 4 bases at V and 1 base at J; junction bases unmatched: 3. Germline CDR1 reads SGHRS; CDR2 reads YFSETQ.